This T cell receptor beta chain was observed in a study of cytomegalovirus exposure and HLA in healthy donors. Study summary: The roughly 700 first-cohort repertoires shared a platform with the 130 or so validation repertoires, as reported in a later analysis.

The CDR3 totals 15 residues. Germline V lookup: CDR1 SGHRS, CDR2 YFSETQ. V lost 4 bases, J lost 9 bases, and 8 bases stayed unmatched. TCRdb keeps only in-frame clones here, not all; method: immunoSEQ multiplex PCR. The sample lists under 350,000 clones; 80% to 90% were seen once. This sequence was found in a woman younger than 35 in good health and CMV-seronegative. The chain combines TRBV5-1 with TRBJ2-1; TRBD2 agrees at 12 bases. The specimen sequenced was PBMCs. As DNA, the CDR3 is TGCGCCAGCAGCCCCCGACTAGCGGGAGTGCGTGAGCAGTTCTTC. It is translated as CASSPRLAGVREQFF.